Reported below is one T cell receptor (beta chain). Germline values: CDR1 SGHRS, CDR2 YFSETQ. The length of the CDR3 is 13 residues. Trimming removed 4 bases from V and 6 bases from J, with 11 bases in between. This specimen belongs to a study of cytomegalovirus exposure and HLA in healthy donors. PCR amplification relied on 60 Vbeta primers (plus 13 Jbeta primers). The table came from immunoSEQ multiplex PCR; TCRdb's copy has only in-frame clones and leaves some out. Here the sample spans over 150,000 clones, approximately 81% being singletons. The source of this sequence is a man younger than 45 in good health and CMV-seropositive. The gene calls are TRBV5-1 and TRBJ2-1; D is possibly TRBD2 (5 bases). Sequenced: PBMCs. This chain's CDR3 is CASSPWGANEQFF. The CDR3 DNA reads as TGCGCCAGCAGCCCCTGGGGAGCCAATGAGCAGTTCTTC.